Below are 19 T cell receptor beta chains sequenced from a single sample in a study of control samples from healthy donors and cancer patients. Produced via immunoSEQ multiplex PCR; TCRdb's table is partial and in-frame only. Found here are some 100,000 clones, around 88% of them singletons; the top ten hold roughly 15%. Sequencing was carried out using blood. These receptors came from a woman aged 45-65 years in good health.

This chain joins TRBV25-1 and TRBJ1-5, with D unresolved. The germline V gene encodes CDR1 MGHDK and CDR2 SYGVNS. The CDR3 runs to 13 residues. Trimming removed 5 bases at V and 0 bases at J, with 5 bases between. Here the CDR3 DNA reads TGTGCCAGCAGTCTAGGTAGCAATCAGCCCCAGCATTTT. This translates into CASSLGSNQPQHF.

A single count supports this clone. This rearrangement joins TRBV5-1 to TRBJ2-7; 9 bases match TRBD2. CDR1 and CDR2 (germline): SGHRS, YFSETQ. The CDR3 runs 15 residues. V shed 2 bases, J shed 0 bases, and the junction held 3 bases outside the gene matches. The CDR3 reads CASSFQRGASYEQYF. CDR3 DNA: TGCGCCAGCAGCTTCCAGCGGGGGGCCTCCTACGAGCAGTACTTC.

This chain links TRBV27 with TRBJ1-5; weak D call: TRBD1 (6 bases). CDR1 and CDR2 from the germline V gene are MNHEY and SMNVEV (reference sequence). Trimming cost V 3 bases and J 3 bases, with 9 bases left between them. The CDR3 has 14 residues. The CDR3 DNA is TGTGCCAGCAGTTTTGGGACACTCAATCAGCCCCAGCATTTT. Its protein is CASSFGTLNQPQHF.

This chain links TRBV6-5 with TRBJ1-3, with D uncertain. V was clipped by 2 bases and J by 0 bases, with 2 bases between them. Germline V gene sequence: CDR1 MNHEY, CDR2 SVGAGI. The CDR3 is 13 residues long. The CDR3 region is CASSYTSGNTIYF. CDR3 coding DNA: TGTGCCAGCAGTTACACCTCTGGAAACACCATATATTTT.

This clone was seen at least ten times. The chain carries TRBV7-9 and TRBJ1-4; the D is unclear. Germline V gives CDR1 SEHNR, CDR2 FQNEAQ (reference sequence). The CDR3 contains 19 residues. Trimming took 5 bases from V and 7 from J, leaving 29 bases between them. As DNA, the CDR3 is TGTGCCAGCAGCGAAACTCGCGGCTCAAGGAAATTAGTCGGTGAAAAACTGTTTTTT. It yields the protein CASSETRGSRKLVGEKLFF.

The chain recombines TRBV15 with TRBJ1-6; TRBD1 agrees at 7 bases. J gave up 0 bases and V 1 base, and 9 bases lay outside the gene matches. This CDR3 is built from 19 residues. Looked up from germline, CDR1 is LNHNV and CDR2 is YYDKDF (reference sequence). The CDR3 coding sequence is TGTGCCACCAGCAGAGGGATATCGGGACAGAGCTCCTATAATTCACCCCTCCACTTT. Translation: CATSRGISGQSSYNSPLHF.

J is TRBJ2-1 and V is TRBV7-6; 11 nucleotides align to TRBD2. CDR1 is SGHVS, CDR2 FNYEAQ, per germline. V dropped 6 bases and J dropped 3; count of bases not matched to a gene: 13. The CDR3 covers 18 residues. The CDR3 spells CASRSLAGAGEHYNEQFF. CDR3 bases: TGTGCCAGCAGGTCACTAGCGGGGGCTGGGGAACACTACAATGAGCAGTTCTTC.

V is TRBV5-6 and J is TRBJ1-2; TRBD1 matches 8 bases. The CDR3 extends over 13 amino acids. Germline V gene lookup returns CDR1 SGHDT and CDR2 YYEEEE. The J segment lost 7 bases and the V segment lost 5 bases, leaving 7 bases of the junction unmatched. This chain's CDR3 is CASRPGGASGYTF. CDR3 coding DNA: TGTGCCAGCAGACCAGGGGGCGCCTCTGGCTACACCTTC. Combining the CDR3 with reference TRBV5-6 and TRBJ1-2 gives the whole variable domain DAGVTQSPTHLIKTRGQQVTLRCSPKSGHDTVSWYQQALGQGPQFIFQYYEEEERQRGNFPDRFSGHQFPNYSSELNVNALLLGDSALYLCASRPGGASGYTFGSGTRLTVV.

A few counts support this clone. The CDR3 is CASSTYQPQHF. The CDR3 region has the DNA TGTGCCAGCTCCACCTATCAGCCCCAGCATTTT. The chain joins TRBV28 to TRBJ1-5; D uncertain. This CDR3 region has 11 residues. Trimming cost V 8 bases and J 5 bases, with 7 bases left between them. Germline lookup yields CDR1 MDHEN and CDR2 SYDVKM.

The J gene is TRBJ2-1, the V gene TRBV9, with 12 bases lining up with TRBD2. Germline CDR1 and CDR2: SGDLS and YYNGEE. The CDR3 consists of 19 residues. Trimming at V came to 0 bases and at J to 7 bases, leaving 14 bases not matched to a gene. Here the CDR3 DNA reads TGTGCCAGCAGCGTAGCTAGCGGGGGGGCCAATCCCTCCTTTAATGAGCAGTTCTTC. The encoded protein is CASSVASGGANPSFNEQFF.

This sequence joins TRBV7-3 and TRBJ1-5; D remains ambiguous. V lost 5 bases, J lost 1 base, and 6 bases lay in between. The CDR3 spans 13 residues. Germline CDR1 and CDR2: SGHTA and FQGTGA. The CDR3 coding sequence is TGTGCCAGCAGCCTTTCCAGCAATCAGCCCCAGCATTTT. As protein: CASSLSSNQPQHF.

J is TRBJ1-3 and V is TRBV5-1; D ambiguous. Germline CDR1 SGHRS, CDR2 YFSETQ. The CDR3 covers 15 residues. Trimming shortened V by 7 bases and J by 0 bases, and 14 bases separated the two germline ends. The DNA of the CDR3 is TGCGCCAGCGGGCTTTATGGCCTCTCTGGAAACACCATATATTTT. Amino acid sequence: CASGLYGLSGNTIYF.

Written as DNA, the CDR3 is TGTGCCAGCAGAAAAACAGGGGGGACCTACGAGCAGTACGTC. Its protein is CASRKTGGTYEQYV. The gene calls are TRBV7-2 and TRBJ2-7; 8 positions match TRBD1. V shed 6 bases and J 2 bases; nucleotides not matched to a gene: 6. From germline, CDR1 is SGHTA and CDR2 FQGNSA. The CDR3 has 14 residues.

The sample holds many counts of this clone. V and J are TRBV7-8 and TRBJ2-2, with D possibly TRBD2 on 5 matching bases. V was trimmed by 4 bases and J by 6 bases, leaving 15 bases between them. The CDR3 loop spans 15 amino acids. Germline CDR1 is SGHVS and CDR2 is FQNEAQ. The DNA of the CDR3 is TGTGCCAGCAGCTCAACCGGGGTGGTAGCCGGGGAGCTGTTTTTT. Encoded protein: CASSSTGVVAGELFF.

This chain joins TRBV7-8 and TRBJ2-1; unclear D gene. V dropped 2 bases and J dropped 5 bases, with 19 bases sitting between them. From germline, CDR1 is SGHVS and CDR2 FQNEAQ. CDR3 size: 17 residues. The DNA of the CDR3 is TGTGCCAGCAGCTTACTCAGAGACCGGGTATCGGACAATGAGCAGTTCTTC. Translating it yields CASSLLRDRVSDNEQFF.

This chain links TRBV7-2 with TRBJ1-3; possible D gene TRBD1, 5 bases. This CDR3 contains 16 residues. Trimming removed 1 base at V and 0 bases at J, with 10 bases between. Per the germline V gene, CDR1 is SGHTA and CDR2 is FQGNSA. CDR3 bases: TGTGCCAGCAGCTTAGGACAGCTAGCCTCTGGAAACACCATATATTTT. It codes for CASSLGQLASGNTIYF.

This clone was detected a few times. Other nucleotide sequences from this sample produce the same CDR3. This chain joins TRBV27 and TRBJ1-2; no clear D gene. CDR3 length: 12 residues. V shed 6 bases and J shed 5 bases, with 10 bases lying between them. Per the germline V gene, CDR1 is MNHEY and CDR2 is SMNVEV (reference sequence). The CDR3 bases are TGTGCCAGCAGCGTCGGTGGATATGGCTACACCTTC. This encodes CASSVGGYGYTF.

This clone was observed a single time. The chain joins TRBV29-1 to TRBJ2-3; D may be TRBD2 (5 bases). V was shortened by 4 bases and J by 0 bases, with 8 bases between the two germline ends. CDR3 length: 13 amino acids. The germline CDR1 and CDR2 sequences are SQVTM and ANQGSEA. CDR3 in DNA: TGCAGCGTTGTCGGGGATAGCACAGATACGCAGTATTTT. Translated: CSVVGDSTDTQYF.

The rearrangement uses TRBV7-2 and TRBJ2-3; no reliable D call. With 0 bases removed from V and 3 bases from J, the gap between germline ends came to 13 bases. CDR3 length equals 16 residues. Per the germline V gene, CDR1 is SGHTA and CDR2 is FQGNSA. The CDR3 DNA sequence: TGTGCCAGCAGCTTAGCGGGGAACTTACCGACAGATACGCAGTATTTT. It yields the protein CASSLAGNLPTDTQYF.